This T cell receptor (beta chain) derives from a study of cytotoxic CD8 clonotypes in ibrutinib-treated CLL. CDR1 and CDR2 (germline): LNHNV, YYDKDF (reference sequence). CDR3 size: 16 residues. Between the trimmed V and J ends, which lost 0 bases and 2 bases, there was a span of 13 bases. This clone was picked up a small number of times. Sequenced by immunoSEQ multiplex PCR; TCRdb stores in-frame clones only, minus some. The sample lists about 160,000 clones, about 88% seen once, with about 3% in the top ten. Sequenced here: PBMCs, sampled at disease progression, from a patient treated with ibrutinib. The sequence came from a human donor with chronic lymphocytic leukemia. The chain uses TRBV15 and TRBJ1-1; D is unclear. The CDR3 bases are TGTGCCACCAGCAGAGACACCCCGGGTTATAACACTGAAGCTTTCTTT. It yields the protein CATSRDTPGYNTEAFF.